The 8 T cell receptor beta chains in this list originate from one sample, sequenced in a study of CD8+ T cells in alopecia areata. Investigators isolated RNA and reverse transcribed it into cDNA to act as the sequencing template. Measured with immunoSEQ multiplex PCR; TCRdb has only the in-frame clones, and not every one. The table has hundreds of thousands of clones, roughly two thirds seen once; the top ten hold approximately 1.2%. The specimen comprised CD4+ T cells sorted from blood, sampled at week 0. All receptors derive from a human donor with alopecia areata.

This clone showed up just a few times. V gene TRBV6-5 combines with J gene TRBJ1-2; 7 nucleotides agree with TRBD1. The V gene end was trimmed by 6 bases and the J gene end by 4 bases; junction bases not matched to a gene: 11. Germline V gene data show CDR1 as MNHEY and CDR2 as SVGAGI. CDR3 size: 15 residues. As DNA, the CDR3 is TGTGCCAGCAGACCCTACAGGGGTGCGGGCTATGGCTACACCTTC. Amino acids: CASRPYRGAGYGYTF.

This clone was observed a few times. J is TRBJ2-7 and V is TRBV6-5; no clear D. The V end lost 2 bases, the J end lost 3 bases, and 11 bases lay between the germline ends. The length of the CDR3 is 14 residues. CDR1 is MNHEY, CDR2 SVGAGI, per germline. For the CDR3, the DNA is TGTGCCAGCAGTTACGATCCAGGTCTCTACGAGCAGTACTTC. Translating it yields CASSYDPGLYEQYF.

V and J are TRBV19 and TRBJ2-3; no reliable D call. The V and J ends lost 9 bases and 6 bases respectively, with 10 bases between them. From germline, CDR1 is LNHDA and CDR2 SQIVND (reference sequence). The CDR3 contains 11 residues. The chain's CDR3 is CASHSGDTQYF. The DNA of the CDR3 is TGTGCCAGCCACTCCGGTGATACGCAGTATTTT.

This clone has more than one count but fewer than ten. The CDR3 loop is CASSTEEEETQYF. In nucleotides, the CDR3 is TGCGCCAGCAGCACGGAGGAGGAGGAGACCCAGTACTTC. The V gene is TRBV5-1, the J gene TRBJ2-5; TRBD2 is a possible D gene (5 bases). Germline V gives CDR1 SGHRS, CDR2 YFSETQ. The V and J ends lost 4 bases and 5 bases respectively, with 12 bases between them. The CDR3 covers 13 residues.

The chain links TRBV30 to TRBJ2-6; the D call may be TRBD1 or TRBD2 (6 bases each). Germline-derived CDR1 and CDR2 are GTSNPN and SVGIG (reference sequence). This CDR3 is built from 16 residues. V was cut by 4 bases and J by 0 bases, with 13 bases left in between. The CDR3 is CAWMLQGLSGANVLTF. As DNA, the CDR3 is TGTGCCTGGATGTTACAGGGACTCTCTGGGGCCAACGTCCTGACTTTC. Using reference TRBV30 and TRBJ2-6 for the parts outside the CDR3, the full variable domain is SQTIHQWPATLVQPVGSPLSLECTVEGTSNPNLYWYRQAAGRGLQLLFYSVGIGQISSEVPQNLSASRPQDRQFILSSKKLLLSDSGFYLCAWMLQGLSGANVLTFGAGSRLTVL.

The genes are TRBV2 and TRBJ2-5; the D is unclear. In germline, CDR1 is SNHLY, CDR2 FYNNEI. There are 14 residues in the CDR3. V was cut by 3 bases and J by 2 bases, with 10 bases left in between. The CDR3 sequence is CASSESQIQETQYF. The CDR3 DNA reads as TGTGCCAGCAGTGAGTCTCAGATTCAAGAGACCCAGTACTTC.

This sequence joins TRBV29-1 and TRBJ2-3; no clear D. The germline V and J ends were trimmed by 4 bases and 5 bases, with 16 bases remaining between them. CDR3 length: 14 residues. Germline CDR1 reads SQVTM; CDR2 reads ANQGSEA. The CDR3 loop reads CSVGEPLRVDTQYF. CDR3 nucleotide sequence: TGCAGCGTTGGAGAACCCCTACGGGTAGATACGCAGTATTTT.

The V and J genes are TRBV7-8 and TRBJ2-7; D unclear. V lost 1 base and J 6 bases, leaving 10 bases between the germline ends. CDR3 size: 13 residues. Per the germline V gene, CDR1 is SGHVS and CDR2 is FQNEAQ. CDR3 in DNA: TGTGCCAGCAGCTTAGTGTCAATCTCCGAGCAGTACTTC. Protein: CASSLVSISEQYF.